This T cell receptor beta chain was recovered during a study of identical twins (dated by TCRdb to 2015 to 2016). Background for the entire study: TCR alpha and beta repertoires from monozygotic twins, unrelated adults of various ages and cord blood were deep-sequenced to test whether fetal clonotypes persist. Replicate twin experiments were performed at different times using different library preparation protocols to rule out contamination. What the authors observed across the whole study: Abundant cord blood beta clonotypes had fewer insertions, young adult naive repertoires showed a similar but weaker trend, and memory repertoires showed no such trend. Invariant T cells such as MAIT and iNKT could partly confound zero-insertion analyses, although diverse VJ usage argued against such confounding for most clonotypes. Conclusions relied on cross-sectional statistical analysis, since the same donors could not be followed over many years. Out-of-frame TCR alpha sharing in monozygotic twins was systematically underestimated by recombination models, whereas sharing between unrelated individuals was in agreement with the recombination models. In beta out-of-frame sequences, excess twin sharing was weaker, because having fewer shared sequences lowered the signal-to-noise ratio. Compared with coincidental sharing between unrelated individuals, out-of-frame TCR alpha sequences shared between twins showed an excess of sequences with low generation probability.

Only healthy Caucasian donors were included. The twin cohort comprised three pairs of female monozygotic twins, all aged about 18 to 30 years. CD4+ and CD8+ T cell populations were isolated with positive isolation kits from Invitrogen. This clonotype was picked up a small number of times. The antigen this receptor binds is unknown. The sample holds no much larger clone one base away, and base qualities are not on file. Library prep was done by 5' RACE. This sample was sequenced with an Illumina HiSeq 2000. A universal primer binding site was introduced by template switching, and a unique molecular identifier was present in the final cDNA, enabling accurate counting of TCR cDNA molecules. First-strand cDNA for TCR alpha and beta chains was synthesized from specific primers in the conserved constant-segment region. Each cDNA library was double barcoded, with a SMART-Mk sample barcode plus Illumina barcodes, to control for contamination. TruSeq adapter sequences, together with Illumina sample barcodes, were added in two successive PCR steps. The TCR alpha and beta cDNA libraries were sequenced on the Illumina HiSeq platform using custom primers. In the paper's pipeline: Unique molecular identifiers were extracted from raw reads with MiGEC, and CDR3 positions were determined with MiXCR. Recombination models were inferred per individual with the repgenHMM and IGoR tools using an EM algorithm. The analysis of shared clonotypes was done with the tcR package in R, with sharing normalized by the product of cloneset sizes. Out-of-frame nonproductive sequences were analyzed to study raw recombination free of thymic and clonal selection effects. Clones were called with MiXCR by TCRdb after fastp trimmed the public reads at Q25, and only in-frame beta chains were retained. Each record represents a unique CDR3 protein, reported with the most common genes and DNA among its rows. These V and J calls derive from TCRdb rather than the authors' analysis. Recorded for this sample are fewer than 250,000 distinct CDR3 sequences; around a sixth of them occurred a single time. The ten largest clones add up to roughly two fifths of the sample.

The germline V gene encodes CDR1 MNHEY and CDR2 SVGEGT. Measured from the cysteine to the phenylalanine, the CDR3 is 16 residues long. The kept DNA is CDR3 alone, 48 bases in frame from the first base. V ends up 7 bases short and J 2 bases short, with an unmatched junction base count of 12. This sample was also put to use in a study of T cells expressing NK-cell markers. The second investigation adds: Fewer than ten donors provided sorted CD3+CD56+NKG2C+, CD3+CD56+NKG2C- and CD3+CD56-NKG2C+ T-cell subsets, whose TCR beta-chain repertoires were profiled. Among the eight sequenced donors, only one was HCMV-seronegative, while the other seven were HCMV-seropositive. In several experiments an anti-gammadeltaTCR antibody was added to restrict sorting to alphabetaTCR-expressing T cells. In over 5 donors, the dominant CD3+CD56+NKG2C+ clonotypes were among the top 10 CD8+ clonotypes and accounted for about 1.0-7.5% of CD8+ T cells. Those dominant clonotypes were again the most abundant among CD3+CD56-NKG2C+ cells in a few donors, at roughly 25-60.1%. Whether the expanded NKG2C-expressing T cell clones were specific for HCMV antigens was left unclear. The eight sequenced donors were randomly selected healthy volunteers, three men and five women. HCMV serostatus was determined by detecting HCMV-specific IgG in serum with a commercial ELISA kit. MIGEC handled demultiplexing of the reads and grouping by UMI, while MiTCR was used to assemble and quantify clonotypes. Only TCR cDNA sequences supported by at least two reads were kept to exclude erroneous sequences. The tcR package was used for downstream repertoire analysis, and clonotypes were matched between fractions using CDR3 nucleotide sequence together with V segment. Antigen specificity was annotated against VDJdb with VDJmatch, allowing one amino acid substitution in CDR3.

The chain was built from TRBV6-2 or TRBV6-3 and TRBJ2-3, with 7 central nucleotides matching TRBD1. The sequencing sample was made of CD8+ T cells sorted from blood. The TCR originated in a woman aged 18-29 years in good health. The sequence in DNA is TGTGCCAGCAACAAGCCCGGGACAGATGTCACAGATACGCAGTATTTT. This encodes CASNKPGTDVTDTQYF.